This is a list of T cell receptor beta chains from one sample in a study of OX40 agonist ivuxolimab in advanced cancers. Sequencing used immunoSEQ multiplex PCR; TCRdb keeps in-frame clones, though not all of them. The sample carries under 45,000 clones, approximately 80% recorded once. The specimen was CD4+ or CD8+ T cells sorted from blood, collected in a trial of the OX40 agonist ivuxolimab. The receptors come from an adult with an advanced solid tumor such as melanoma, head and neck, liver or kidney cancer. CDR3s leave out the opening cysteine and the closing phenylalanine or tryptophan. The order of the fields is V gene, J gene, CDR3 length, clone size, D gene, CDR3 protein. A D gene is named only where the DNA matches it firmly. Where a row states a size, it is once, few, many or the class of an expanded clone; other rows omit it.

>TRBV30|TRBJ1-4|12|.|.
AWKGPLLTEKLF
>TRBV30|TRBJ2-5|11|.|.
AWSGGVKETQY
>TRBV15|TRBJ2-3|13|.|TRBD2
ATSSQAGGVNTQY
>TRBV7-9|.|12|.|.
ASSFGQPAYEQY
>TRBV5-6|TRBJ1-5|13|once|.
ASSLRGLGNQPQH
>TRBV14|TRBJ2-7|12|.|.
ASSQLGSSYEQY
>TRBV19|TRBJ1-2|12|once|TRBD1
AVLMRGPNYGYT
>TRBV18|TRBJ1-4|17|.|TRBD1
ASSPGQGQGIATNEKLF
>TRBV2|TRBJ1-2|10|.|.
ASSGGGPGYT
>TRBV7-2|TRBJ1-2|12|.|.
ASSSGGNSYGYT
>TRBV9|TRBJ1-1|14|.|.
ASSVETEPLNTEAF
>TRBV10-1|TRBJ1-1|12|.|.
ASSEGAGWTEAF
>TRBV11-2|TRBJ2-5|13|.|TRBD2
ASSRLAGNQETQY
>TRBV25-1|TRBJ2-2|14|.|.
ASRPHLTGSLGELF
>TRBV28|TRBJ1-5|12|.|.
ASSRRGRREPQH
>TRBV4-2|TRBJ2-7|11|.|TRBD2
ASSLVAGNEQY
>TRBV7-9|TRBJ2-1|10|.|.
ASSPVRTEQF
>TRBV4-1|TRBJ2-7|11|.|.
ASSRDTAYEQY
>TRBV7-2|TRBJ2-3|13|few|TRBD2
ASSLGGRKGDTQY
>TRBV5-4|TRBJ1-1|15|.|.
ASSLASPYRGNTEAF
>TRBV11-2|TRBJ2-7|10|.|.
ASSLTVYEQY
>TRBV11-2|TRBJ2-4|16|.|.
ASSLDRVTREGGNIQY
>TRBV5-4|TRBJ2-7|15|.|.
ASSLAGGAGSSYEQY
>TRBV28|TRBJ2-7|11|.|TRBD2
ASSFGGGYEQY
>TRBV6-5|TRBJ1-2|13|.|.
ASSPGPNSIYGYT
>TRBV9|TRBJ2-7|11|.|TRBD2
ASSGTSAYEQY
>TRBV28|TRBJ2-2|13|.|.
ASSLNMGATGELF
>TRBV5-4|TRBJ2-7|12|.|.
ASSLGGVEAEQY
>TRBV5-1|TRBJ1-2|13|.|TRBD1
ASSFRTGGALGYT
>TRBV28|TRBJ1-2|13|.|.
ASVGAGIPSYGYT
>TRBV28|TRBJ2-3|11|.|.
ASSFPGVNTQY
>TRBV5-1|TRBJ2-7|11|.|.
ASSSSLSYEQY
>TRBV18|TRBJ2-1|13|.|.
ASSPYGGGDNEQF
>TRBV11-2|TRBJ2-6|17|.|TRBD2
ASSPGGGGRSSGANVLT
>TRBV2|TRBJ2-1|8|.|.
ASSGHEQF
>TRBV4-1|TRBJ2-1|16|.|.
ASSQVPPPSGEGDEQF
>TRBV9|TRBJ2-3|14|once|TRBD2
ASSAERGGRADTQY
>TRBV5-1|TRBJ2-1|14|.|.
ASSPKTGPRNNEQF